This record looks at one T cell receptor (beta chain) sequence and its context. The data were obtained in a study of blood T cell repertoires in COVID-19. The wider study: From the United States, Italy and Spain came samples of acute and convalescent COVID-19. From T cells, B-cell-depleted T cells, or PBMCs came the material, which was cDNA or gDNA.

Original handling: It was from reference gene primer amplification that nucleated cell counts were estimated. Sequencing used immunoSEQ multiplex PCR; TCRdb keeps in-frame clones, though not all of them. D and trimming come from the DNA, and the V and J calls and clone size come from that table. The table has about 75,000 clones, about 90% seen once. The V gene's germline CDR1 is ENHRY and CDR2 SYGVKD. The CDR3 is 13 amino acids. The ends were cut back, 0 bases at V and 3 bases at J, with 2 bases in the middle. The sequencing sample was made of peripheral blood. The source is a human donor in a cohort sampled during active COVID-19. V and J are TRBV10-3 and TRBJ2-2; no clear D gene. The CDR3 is CAISESYTGELFF. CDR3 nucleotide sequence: TGTGCCATCAGTGAGTCCTACACCGGGGAGCTGTTTTTT.